The 18 T cell receptor beta chains listed next were all sequenced from one sample in a study of blood T cell repertoires in COVID-19. Method: immunoSEQ multiplex PCR; TCRdb's copy keeps in-frame clones and lacks some. The sample carries about 130,000 clones, approximately 85% recorded once. What was sequenced was peripheral blood. These receptors came from a human donor in a cohort sampled during active COVID-19.

This clone occurred a few times. V gene TRBV7-6 combines with J gene TRBJ2-3; D may be TRBD1 (6 bases). The CDR3 totals 16 residues. Germline V gene sequence: CDR1 SGHVS, CDR2 FNYEAQ. V was cut by 1 base and J by 3 bases, with 14 bases left in between. In DNA, the CDR3 is TGTGCCAGCAGCTTAGTTTTAGGGGGTACGACAGATACGCAGTATTTT. Translating it yields CASSLVLGGTTDTQYF.

V gene TRBV20-1 combines with J gene TRBJ2-7, with 8 bases identical to TRBD1. Per germline, CDR1 DFQATT and CDR2 SNEGSKA (reference sequence). The CDR3 length is 12 residues. J gave up 6 bases and V 3 bases, and 4 bases lay outside the gene matches. This CDR3 is CSASSDRGEQYF. CDR3 DNA sequence: TGCAGTGCTAGTTCTGACAGGGGCGAGCAGTACTTC.

The chain couples TRBV5-8 to TRBJ1-4; 7 positions agree with TRBD1. This CDR3 spans 14 amino acids. Germline CDR1 is SGHTS and CDR2 is YDEGEE. Trimming removed 3 bases from V and 6 bases from J; junction bases left unmatched: 5. The CDR3 DNA is TGTGCCAGCAGCTACGGACAGGATTATGAAAAACTGTTTTTT. Its translation: CASSYGQDYEKLFF.

This clone occurred once. This sequence joins TRBV3-1 (or the pseudogene TRBV3-2) and TRBJ2-7, with 15 bases matching TRBD2. This CDR3 contains 20 residues. Germline trimming cut 3 bases from V and 4 bases from J; bases unmatched to any gene: 16. The germline CDR1 and CDR2 sequences are LGHDT and YNNKEL (reference sequence). In nucleotides, the CDR3 is TGTGCCAGCAGCCACCTGGGGGGACTAGCGGGAGGCCCCCTCGCTTACGAGCAGTACGTC. It is translated as CASSHLGGLAGGPLAYEQYV.

The V call is TRBV10-2, the J call TRBJ1-1; D possibly corresponds to TRBD1 (5 bases). The CDR3 contains 13 residues. The germline V and J ends were trimmed by 5 bases and 1 base, with 8 bases remaining between them. Germline lookup yields CDR1 WSHSY and CDR2 SAAADI. CDR3 nucleotide sequence: TGCGCCAGCAGTATCCAGGGGAACACTGAAGCTTTCTTT. This sequence encodes CASSIQGNTEAFF.

This clone was recorded once. This chain joins TRBV19 and TRBJ1-1; D may be TRBD1 (6 bases). The CDR3 length is 15 residues. In germline, CDR1 is LNHDA, CDR2 SQIVND (reference sequence). Trimming pared 5 bases from V and 0 bases from J, leaving 13 bases between. The CDR3: CASSAAGQLNTEAFF. In DNA, the CDR3 is TGTGCCAGTAGTGCGGCAGGACAGTTGAACACTGAAGCTTTCTTT.

The chain carries TRBV11-2 and TRBJ1-3; D unresolved. Germline V gives CDR1 SGHAT, CDR2 FQNNGV. Trimming took 1 base from V and 4 from J, leaving 11 bases between them. The CDR3 has 15 residues. The CDR3 protein is CASSLARFTGNTIYF. The DNA of the CDR3 is TGTGCCAGCAGCTTAGCGCGGTTCACCGGAAACACCATATATTTT.

This rearrangement joins TRBV7-3 to TRBJ2-3; 10 bases map to TRBD2. The CDR3 has 15 amino acids. The germline CDR1 and CDR2 sequences are SGHTA and FQGTGA. The V segment lost 5 bases and the J segment 4 bases; nucleotides outside the gene matches: 6. This CDR3 is CASSRAGGQSDTQYF. CDR3 sequence (DNA): TGTGCCAGCAGCCGAGCGGGGGGGCAGTCAGATACGCAGTATTTT.

The CDR3 protein is CASSQGGLAASGANVLTF. The CDR3 DNA reads as TGCGCCAGCAGCCAAGGGGGACTAGCTGCCTCTGGGGCCAACGTCCTGACTTTC. V and J are TRBV4-3 and TRBJ2-6; 9 bases are a match to TRBD2. J was trimmed by 0 bases and V by 1 base; bases with no gene match: 4. Germline CDR1 reads LGHNA; CDR2 reads YSLEER. The length of the CDR3 is 18 residues.

V is TRBV6-4 and J is TRBJ2-1, with TRBD2 matching over 11 bases. The CDR3 covers 15 residues. Germline V CDR1 and CDR2: MRHNA, SNTAGT. The V gene end was trimmed by 2 bases and the J gene end by 5 bases; junction bases not matched to a gene: 2. CDR3 amino acids: CASSDGGLADNEQFF. CDR3 DNA sequence: TGTGCCAGCAGTGACGGGGGACTAGCGGACAATGAGCAGTTCTTC.

This CDR3 reads CSASYTGELFF. Written as DNA, the CDR3 is TGCAGTGCCTCGTACACCGGGGAGCTGTTTTTT. The chain has TRBV20-1 and TRBJ2-2; no reliable D call. The length of the CDR3 is 11 residues. The V gene lost 6 bases and the J gene lost 3 bases, with 5 bases spanning the gap. Germline V CDR1 and CDR2: DFQATT, SNEGSKA (reference sequence).

The chain recombines TRBV9 with TRBJ1-3, with D unresolved. The germline V gene has CDR1 SGDLS and CDR2 YYNGEE. The length of the CDR3 is 13 residues. Between the trimmed V and J ends, which lost 0 bases and 4 bases, there was a span of 5 bases. CDR3 amino acids: CASSVDMGNTIYF. DNA of the CDR3: TGTGCCAGCAGCGTAGACATGGGAAACACCATATATTTT.

The chain couples TRBV6-2 or TRBV6-3 to TRBJ1-2; D perhaps matches TRBD1 (5 bases). The CDR3 consists of 12 residues. Germline values: CDR1 MNHEY, CDR2 SVGEGT. Trimming left V 5 bases short and J 4 bases short, with 8 bases between. The CDR3 bases are TGTGCCAGCAGTGTCGACAGCTATGGCTACACCTTC. Protein: CASSVDSYGYTF.

This clone was picked up a small number of times. This chain uses TRBV5-1 with TRBJ1-3; no clear D. This CDR3 contains 16 residues. CDR1 and CDR2 from the germline V gene are SGHRS and YFSETQ. Trimming removed 4 bases from V and 0 bases from J, with 14 bases in between. DNA for the CDR3: TGCGCCAGCAGCCCCTCGGTGAGTGGCTCTGGAAACACCATATATTTT. It codes for CASSPSVSGSGNTIYF.

This chain joins TRBV7-8 and TRBJ1-2; D not resolved. The CDR3 totals 15 residues. V lost 4 bases and J 8 bases, leaving 20 bases between the germline ends. CDR1 is SGHVS, CDR2 FQNEAQ, per germline. CDR3 DNA: TGTGCCAGCAGCTCTACGGTTGTGTCCCCCCGGGGCTACACCTTC. As protein: CASSSTVVSPRGYTF.

The rearrangement links TRBV21-1 to TRBJ2-4; TRBD2 reflects the table's D call only, with no check against the DNA. TRBV21-1 is given as a pseudogene. The CDR3 totals 20 residues. The DNA for the CDR3 is TGTGCCACCAGTTGGGATCCGGGACTAGCTCTGCCACTAGCCAAAAACATTCAGTACTTC. It encodes CATSWDPGLALPLAKNIQYF.

The J gene is TRBJ2-2, the V gene TRBV25-1; the D gene is possibly TRBD2 (5 bases). V shed 4 bases and J shed 2 bases, with 8 bases lying between them. The CDR3 spans 14 residues. CDR1 is MGHDK, CDR2 SYGVNS, per germline. CDR3 residues: CASSAGFNTGELFF. DNA for the CDR3: TGTGCCAGCAGTGCGGGGTTCAACACCGGGGAGCTGTTTTTT.

The chain's CDR3 is CAISETAGGSEQYV. Here the CDR3 DNA reads TGTGCCATCAGTGAGACAGCGGGAGGGAGTGAGCAGTACGTC. V is TRBV10-3 and J is TRBJ2-7, with 10 bases fitting TRBD2. In germline, CDR1 is ENHRY, CDR2 SYGVKD. This CDR3 has 14 amino acids. J was trimmed by 7 bases and V by 2 bases; bases with no gene match: 5.